This T cell receptor (beta chain) is from a study of cytomegalovirus exposure and HLA in healthy donors. Study-level findings and limits: Among TCR beta chains of equal frequency, HLA-associated ones were more clonally expanded in a later analysis. Among TCR sequences, most were rare, though some public TCRs appeared in many donors.

Use of 60 Vbeta and 13 Jbeta primers characterized the PCR. In the authors' methods: Unique TCR beta chains totaled roughly 80 million in a later count, with about 11 million of them shared. Profiling relied on immunoSEQ multiplex PCR, and the TCRdb table lists in-frame clones only, not all of them. The V and J calls and the clone size are those of that table, but D and trimming were determined from the DNA. Of roughly 160,000 clones listed, roughly 80% are singletons. Regarding this clone: The antigen remains unidentified.

CDR3 length equals 16 residues. Germline V CDR1 and CDR2: SGHDT, YYEEEE. Losses at the gene ends were 2 bases for V and 1 base for J; bases not matched to a gene: 2. The source material was PBMCs. This TCR was sampled from a male donor in good health and CMV-seropositive. This chain links TRBV5-6 with TRBJ2-2; 10 nucleotides align to TRBD2. The CDR3 nucleotides are TGTGCCAGCAGCTTAGGACTAGCGGTGAACACCGGGGAGCTGTTTTTT. Amino acid sequence: CASSLGLAVNTGELFF.